This T cell receptor beta chain was documented in a study of T-cell reconstitution after alpha-beta-depleted transplantation in children. Unique molecular identifiers were used in preparing the TCRbeta library. TCRdb fed the PCR reads into MiXCR, producing one record per CDR3 protein. The sample lists nearly 550,000 distinct CDR3 sequences; about 17% were seen once. The CDR3 totals 14 residues. CDR1 and CDR2 from the germline V gene are MNHNS and SASEGT. V dropped 6 bases and J dropped 5 bases, with 15 bases sitting between them. The source was PBMCs from the stem cell graft donor, collected from the stem cell graft. The sequence came from a human donor who donated a stem cell graft to a child with acute lymphoblastic leukemia. The V and J genes are TRBV6-1 and TRBJ2-3; D is tentatively TRBD1 or TRBD2 (7 bases each). The CDR3 is CASSPGGGGDTQYF. The CDR3 DNA follows: TGTGCCAGCAGCCCAGGGGGGGGAGGAGATACGCAGTATTTT.